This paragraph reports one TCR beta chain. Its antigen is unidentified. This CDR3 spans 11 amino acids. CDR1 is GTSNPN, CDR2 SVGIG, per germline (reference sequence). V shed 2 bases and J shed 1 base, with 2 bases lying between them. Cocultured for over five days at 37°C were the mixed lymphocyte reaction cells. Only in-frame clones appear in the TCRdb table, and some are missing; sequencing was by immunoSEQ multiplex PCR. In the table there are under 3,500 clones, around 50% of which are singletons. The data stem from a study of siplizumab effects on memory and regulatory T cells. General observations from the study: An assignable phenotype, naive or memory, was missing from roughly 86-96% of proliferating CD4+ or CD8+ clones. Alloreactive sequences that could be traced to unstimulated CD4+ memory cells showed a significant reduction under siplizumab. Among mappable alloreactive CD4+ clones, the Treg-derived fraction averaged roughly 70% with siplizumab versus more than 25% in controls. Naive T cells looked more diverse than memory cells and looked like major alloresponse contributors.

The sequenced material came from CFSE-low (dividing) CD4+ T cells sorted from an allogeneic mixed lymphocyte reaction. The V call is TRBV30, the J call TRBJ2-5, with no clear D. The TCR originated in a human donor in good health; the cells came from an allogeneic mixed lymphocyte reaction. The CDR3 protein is CAWSFQETQYF. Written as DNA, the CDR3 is TGTGCCTGGAGTTTCCAAGAGACCCAGTACTTC.